The T cell receptor beta chain under discussion was sequenced for a study of technical replicates of blood from a handful of donors. The data were produced by immunoSEQ multiplex PCR, yet TCRdb's version contains in-frame clones alone and is incomplete. The sample has 45,000 to 65,000 clones; around 94% are singletons. The germline CDR1 and CDR2 sequences are MNHEY and SVGAGI. The V and J ends lost 5 bases and 0 bases respectively, with 11 bases between them. This CDR3 spans 14 amino acids. The rearrangement joins TRBV6-5 to TRBJ2-7; D is undetermined. Input material: T cells isolated from PBMCs. This TCR was recovered from a human donor in good health. This CDR3 is CASSHPGSSYEQYF. As DNA, the CDR3 is TGTGCCAGCAGTCACCCCGGTAGCTCCTACGAGCAGTACTTC.